The text below deals with one T cell receptor (beta chain). Trimming stripped 3 bases from V and 1 base from J, with 9 bases between. Germline CDR1 reads SGHAT; CDR2 reads FQNNGV. The CDR3 runs to 14 residues. This specimen belongs to a study of blood T cells in healthy people across ages. In each sample, at least 7 million PBMCs were isolated. Primed by a sample-barcoded 5' primer and a J-beta primer mix, a second PCR proceeded for 7 to 11 cycles. TCRdb processed the 5' RACE reads anew with MiXCR; each CDR3 protein has one entry. The sample contains 1,500,000 or so distinct CDR3 sequences, roughly 43% of which appear only once.

The sequence derives from a woman under 30 in good health. This chain joins TRBV11-2 and TRBJ1-1; D call uncertain. What was sequenced was blood. CDR3 nucleotides: TGTGCCAGCAGCTTCGGCGACAAGAACACTGAAGCTTTCTTT. As protein: CASSFGDKNTEAFF. Full variable domain (rest looked up from reference TRBV11-2 and TRBJ1-1): EAGVAQSPRYKIIEKRQSVAFWCNPISGHATLYWYQQILGQGPKLLIQFQNNGVVDDSQLPKDRFSAERLKGVDSTLKIQPAKLEDSAVYLCASSFGDKNTEAFFGQGTRLTVV.